The source of this TCR beta chain is a study of cytomegalovirus exposure and HLA in healthy donors. Study-level findings and limits: Confirmation in vitro established that three CMV-associated chains were specific for CMV antigens. The Asian-associated ancestry cluster reportedly had fewer N-insertions than the approximately 650-donor mean in a later analysis.

A multiplex PCR was run with 60 Vbeta primers and 13 Jbeta primers. Sequencing used immunoSEQ multiplex PCR; TCRdb keeps in-frame clones, though not all of them. The repertoire holds 60,000 or so clones, with 70% to 80% as singletons. Losses at the gene ends were 7 bases for V and 4 bases for J; bases not matched to a gene: 5. Germline values: CDR1 LNHDA, CDR2 SQIVND (reference sequence). The length of the CDR3 is 14 residues. A note on this clone: What it recognizes is unknown.

The chain combines TRBV19 with TRBJ2-3, with 10 bases lining up with TRBD2. The clonotype originates from a woman aged 40 to 50 in good health and CMV-seropositive. The material sequenced was PBMCs. CDR3: CASKKREGADTQYF. The CDR3, as DNA: TGTGCCAGTAAGAAGCGGGAGGGTGCAGATACGCAGTATTTT.